The 27 T cell receptor beta chains below come from one sample, sequenced in a study of T cell changes during pregnancy in multiple sclerosis (dated by TCRdb to between 2019 and 2020). Libraries were constructed by the immunoSEQ multiplex PCR assay. Here the immuneACCESS table is served through TCRdb, limited to in-frame sequences with V and J called. Missing clones are a known gap in these copies; in checked studies unresolved V genes cover under half, and the rest lacks a known reason. The sample table contains roughly 90,000 clones; only one count was recorded for approximately 92% of them. The ten largest account for roughly 4.5% of the sample. The sequencing used peripheral blood, collected in the first trimester of pregnancy. The receptors stem from a female donor with multiple sclerosis, enrolled in a pregnancy study.

V usage is TRBV7-6 and J usage is TRBJ1-5; D may be TRBD1 (5 bases). The ends were cut back, 2 bases at V and 2 bases at J, with 22 bases in the middle. The CDR3 totals 19 residues. Germline V gene sequence: CDR1 SGHVS, CDR2 FNYEAQ. CDR3 loop: CASSLSIQGAEGGNQPQHF. The CDR3 region has the DNA TGTGCCAGCAGCTTATCCATTCAGGGCGCGGAGGGTGGCAATCAGCCCCAGCATTTT.

The CDR3, as DNA: TGCGCCAGCAGCCCACTGACAGGACAAGAGACCCAGTACTTC. Translated, it gives CASSPLTGQETQYF. The rearrangement uses TRBV4-1 and TRBJ2-5, with TRBD1 as a possible D gene (6 bases). This CDR3 comprises 14 residues. CDR1 MGHRA and CDR2 YSYEKL come from the germline V gene. V was shortened by 4 bases and J by 2 bases, with 11 bases between the two germline ends.

The chain uses TRBV11-2 and TRBJ1-6; TRBD1 aligns across 7 bases. Trimming cost V 5 bases and J 2 bases; bases outside gene matches: 9. This CDR3 region has 17 residues. The germline V gene encodes CDR1 SGHAT and CDR2 FQNNGV. The CDR3 spells CASSARTGGTYNSPLHF. The CDR3 DNA follows: TGTGCCAGCAGCGCCCGGACAGGTGGAACCTATAATTCACCCCTCCACTTT.

Only one count was recorded for this clone. The rearrangement joins TRBV9 to TRBJ2-1; D may be TRBD1 (5 bases). The germline V and J ends were trimmed by 2 bases and 8 bases, with 8 bases remaining between them. The CDR3 has 12 amino acids. In germline, CDR1 is SGDLS, CDR2 YYNGEE. The chain's CDR3 is CASSVLGDEQFF. The CDR3 region has the DNA TGTGCCAGCAGCGTCTTAGGGGATGAGCAGTTCTTC.

This clone was found once. The chain uses TRBV2 and TRBJ2-7, with a possible D match to TRBD1 (6 bases). The germline V gene encodes CDR1 SNHLY and CDR2 FYNNEI. Between the trimmed V and J ends, which lost 1 base and 4 bases, there was a span of 8 bases. This CDR3 comprises 13 residues. The CDR3: CASSEDRDYEQYF. Here the CDR3 DNA reads TGTGCCAGCAGTGAAGACAGGGATTACGAGCAGTACTTC.

The V call is TRBV5-6, the J call TRBJ1-1; D call uncertain. Trimming took 0 bases from V and 4 from J, leaving 13 bases between them. Looked up from germline, CDR1 is SGHDT and CDR2 is YYEEEE. The length of the CDR3 is 15 residues. The CDR3 DNA sequence: TGTGCCAGCAGCTTGGTTCCCGAGAGCGGCACTGAAGCTTTCTTT. Protein: CASSLVPESGTEAFF.

The chain recombines TRBV5-1 with TRBJ2-1, with 7 bases identical to TRBD2. Germline values: CDR1 SGHRS, CDR2 YFSETQ. This CDR3 comprises 13 residues. Unmatched junction bases numbered 1, after V lost 3 bases and J lost 4 bases. This chain's CDR3 is CASSWTRYNEQFF. DNA for the CDR3: TGCGCCAGCAGCTGGACTAGATACAATGAGCAGTTCTTC.

The J gene is TRBJ2-2, the V gene TRBV9, with 7 nucleotides matching TRBD2. The germline V gene has CDR1 SGDLS and CDR2 YYNGEE. This CDR3 spans 15 amino acids. V lost 2 bases, J lost 3 bases, and 4 bases stayed unmatched. The CDR3 sequence is CASSVIGGDTGELFF. The CDR3 DNA reads as TGTGCCAGCAGCGTGATTGGGGGGGACACCGGGGAGCTGTTTTTT.

This clone was recorded only once. This rearrangement joins TRBV27 to TRBJ2-1, with D tentatively TRBD2 (5 bases). Germline V gene data show CDR1 as MNHEY and CDR2 as SMNVEV (reference sequence). This CDR3 region has 15 residues. V dropped 6 bases and J dropped 0 bases, with 12 bases sitting between them. This CDR3 reads CASSRAESSYNEQFF. The CDR3, as DNA: TGTGCCAGCAGCCGAGCGGAGAGCTCCTACAATGAGCAGTTCTTC.

The rearrangement joins TRBV4-1 to TRBJ1-2, with D perhaps TRBD1 (5 bases). Germline V CDR1 and CDR2: MGHRA, YSYEKL. V lost 0 bases, J lost 6 bases, and 11 bases lay in between. There are 14 residues in the CDR3. The CDR3 DNA is TGCGCCAGCAGCCAAGATGTAGGGGTGGATGGCTACACCTTC. This encodes CASSQDVGVDGYTF.

A remark on this clone: The same CDR3 can be traced to other DNA sequences in this sample. The genes are TRBV9 and TRBJ1-1; D remains ambiguous. The CDR3 consists of 13 residues. CDR1 SGDLS and CDR2 YYNGEE come from the germline V gene. The ends were cut back, 0 bases at V and 2 bases at J, with 5 bases in the middle. CDR3 coding DNA: TGTGCCAGCAGCGTAGTGAGTAACACTGAAGCTTTCTTT. It yields the protein CASSVVSNTEAFF.

This sequence joins TRBV2 and TRBJ1-2; D is possibly TRBD1 (5 bases). Trimming removed 6 bases at V and 6 bases at J, with 20 bases between. The CDR3 is 15 residues long. The V gene's germline CDR1 is SNHLY and CDR2 FYNNEI. CDR3 sequence reads: CASRDGGRALHGYTF. DNA for the CDR3: TGTGCCAGCAGGGACGGGGGTCGAGCTTTACATGGCTACACCTTC. Combining the CDR3 with reference TRBV2 and TRBJ1-2 gives the whole variable domain EPEVTQTPSHQVTQMGQEVILRCVPISNHLYFYWYRQILGQKVEFLVSFYNNEISEKSEIFDDQFSVERPDGSNFTLKIRSTKLEDSAMYFCASRDGGRALHGYTFGSGTRLTVV.

The gene calls are TRBV14 and TRBJ2-3; D is unclear. V was pared by 0 bases and J by 7 bases, with 11 bases between. Germline CDR1 reads SGHDN; CDR2 reads FVKESK. The CDR3 runs to 14 residues. CDR3 DNA: TGTGCCAGCAGCCAAGATCAGTGGCAATATACGCAGTATTTT. It translates to CASSQDQWQYTQYF.

This chain uses TRBV5-4 with TRBJ2-2; D is perhaps TRBD2 (6 bases). Deletions cut 0 bases from V and 6 bases from J, with 18 bases between. Germline lookup yields CDR1 SGHNT and CDR2 YYREEE (reference sequence). This CDR3 contains 17 residues. The CDR3 DNA reads as TGTGCCAGCAGCTTGGCGACTAGTAGGATTTCACCCGGGGAGCTGTTTTTT. It encodes CASSLATSRISPGELFF.

This clone was observed a single time. The V gene is TRBV7-9, the J gene TRBJ1-2, with 9 bases that match TRBD1. Losses at the gene ends were 4 bases for V and 4 bases for J; bases not matched to a gene: 4. CDR1 and CDR2 (germline): SEHNR, FQNEAQ (reference sequence). This CDR3 is built from 14 residues. CDR3 region: CASSSGQGIYGYTF. The CDR3 region has the DNA TGTGCCAGCAGCTCAGGACAGGGGATCTATGGCTACACCTTC. Supplemented by reference TRBV7-9 and TRBJ1-2, the full variable domain reads DTGVSQNPRHKITKRGQNVTFRCDPISEHNRLYWYRQTLGQGPEFLTYFQNEAQLEKSRLLSDRFSAERPKGSFSTLEIQRTEQGDSAMYLCASSSGQGIYGYTFGSGTRLTVV.

V usage is TRBV19 and J usage is TRBJ2-2; D is perhaps TRBD1 (6 bases). CDR1 is LNHDA and CDR2 is SQIVND in the germline V gene (reference sequence). Trimming pared 4 bases from V and 6 bases from J, leaving 12 bases between. CDR3 length: 14 amino acids. The CDR3 DNA reads as TGTGCCAGTAGTACCCAGGGGTCCCCCGGGGAGCTGTTTTTT. It yields the protein CASSTQGSPGELFF.

The chain carries TRBV6-5 and TRBJ1-6; D gene ambiguous. CDR3 length equals 14 residues. CDR1 and CDR2 from the germline V gene are MNHEY and SVGAGI. Between the trimmed V and J ends, which lost 5 bases and 7 bases, there was a span of 12 bases. The CDR3 is CASSRASQNSPLHF. The CDR3 bases are TGTGCCAGCAGTAGAGCTTCACAGAATTCACCCCTCCACTTT.

V is TRBV9 and J is TRBJ2-1, with D tentatively TRBD1 (6 bases). Trimming removed 0 bases at V and 6 bases at J, with 13 bases between. The CDR3 length is 15 residues. Germline loops: CDR1 SGDLS, CDR2 YYNGEE. The CDR3 protein is CASSVADSQPNEQFF. The CDR3 DNA follows: TGTGCCAGCAGCGTAGCGGACAGCCAGCCCAATGAGCAGTTCTTC.

In DNA form, the CDR3 reads TGTGCCAGCAGCGTACTAGGACGGCTGAGCACAGATACGCAGTATTTT. Translated, it gives CASSVLGRLSTDTQYF. The V call is TRBV11-2, the J call TRBJ2-3; D perhaps matches TRBD2 (5 bases). From germline, CDR1 is SGHAT and CDR2 FQNNGV. The CDR3 has 16 amino acids. Trimming shortened V by 5 bases and J by 0 bases, and 15 bases separated the two germline ends.

This clone is a singleton in its sample. The V call is TRBV21-1, the J call TRBJ2-2; the listed D gene, TRBD1, was not tested against the DNA. TRBV21-1 is described as a pseudogene. This CDR3 spans 14 amino acids. In DNA form, the CDR3 reads TGTGCCAGCAGCTCGCAGGGTATTGGCGGGGAGCTGTTTTTT. Amino acid sequence: CASSSQGIGGELFF.

The chain uses TRBV18 and TRBJ1-4, with a tentative D call TRBD1 (5 bases). Germline CDR1 KGHSH, CDR2 LQKENI. The V end was cut by 3 bases, the J end by 3 bases, with 14 bases between. The CDR3 has 16 amino acids. CDR3 sequence: CASSPGPAGSNEKLFF. CDR3 coding DNA: TGTGCCAGCTCACCCGGGCCGGCAGGGTCTAATGAAAAACTGTTTTTT.

As regards this clone: Relative to the germline gene, one junction end is altered; a read error may explain this. The rearrangement uses TRBV7-7 and TRBJ2-6, with D uncertain. This CDR3 comprises 16 residues. Germline V CDR1 and CDR2: SSHAT, FNYEAQ (reference sequence). The CDR3 spells CASSPRRQSGANVLTF. The CDR3 DNA sequence: TGTGCTAGCAGCCCACGTCGTCAGTCTGGGGCCAACGTCCTGACTTTC.

The chain links TRBV11-3 to TRBJ2-5, with no clear D. This CDR3 has 13 residues. Deletions cut 0 bases from V and 3 bases from J, with 5 bases between. In germline, CDR1 is SGHNT, CDR2 YENEEA. CDR3 DNA sequence: TGTGCCAGCAGCTTAGATTCGGAAGAGACCCAGTACTTC. Residues: CASSLDSEETQYF.

The chain uses TRBV29-1 and TRBJ2-2, with a weak D call TRBD1 (5 bases). The germline V and J ends were trimmed by 7 bases and 6 bases, with 15 bases remaining between them. Germline V gene lookup returns CDR1 SQVTM and CDR2 ANQGSEA. The CDR3 runs to 13 residues. CDR3 sequence: CSASGYGSGELFF. The CDR3 bases are TGCAGCGCCTCAGGGTACGGTTCCGGGGAGCTGTTTTTT.

The CDR3 loop is CASSESGRTEAFF. The CDR3 DNA reads as TGTGCCAGCAGTGAATCTGGCCGAACTGAAGCTTTCTTT. The chain joins TRBV6-1 to TRBJ1-1, with D uncertain. V lost 2 bases to trimming and J lost 5 bases, with 9 bases between them. The germline gives CDR1 MNHNS, CDR2 SASEGT. The CDR3 contains 13 residues.

This clone has just one count. The V gene is TRBV11-2, the J gene TRBJ2-1; D is undetermined. This CDR3 spans 15 amino acids. Between the trimmed V and J ends, which lost 4 bases and 2 bases, there was a span of 12 bases. The V gene's germline CDR1 is SGHAT and CDR2 FQNNGV. This chain's CDR3 is CASSSGLQPYNEQFF. CDR3 sequence (DNA): TGTGCCAGCAGCTCTGGGCTGCAGCCCTACAATGAGCAGTTCTTC.

This clone has ten or more counts. This chain links TRBV6-1 with TRBJ1-2; D uncertain. This CDR3 is built from 14 residues. Germline V gene sequence: CDR1 MNHNS, CDR2 SASEGT. The ends were cut back, 8 bases at V and 0 bases at J, with 13 bases in the middle. CDR3 region: CASCRETSNYGYTF. CDR3 in DNA: TGTGCCAGCTGCCGGGAAACCTCTAACTATGGCTACACCTTC.